This entry is about one T cell receptor (beta chain). Antigen unknown. This sample was taken from a study of OX40 agonist ivuxolimab in advanced cancers. Whole-study context: Clinicians treated patients with ivuxolimab, an agonistic anti-OX40 (CD134) antibody.

The method was immunoSEQ multiplex PCR; TCRdb's version includes in-frame clones alone and lacks a portion of them. The profile shows 20,000 to 25,000 clones, less than 90% of them singletons. Sampled blood was obtained at baseline, cycle 4 day 1, and cycle 7 day 1. With 6 bases removed from V and 3 bases from J, the gap between germline ends came to 20 bases. CDR1 and CDR2 from the germline V gene are SSHAT and FNYEAQ (reference sequence). This CDR3 has 16 residues. The study, taken as a whole, reports: At doses 0.1 to 3.0 mg/kg, CD4+ and CD8+ clones expanded.

The chain has TRBV7-7 and TRBJ2-5, with D possibly TRBD1 on 5 matching bases. This material consisted of CD4+ or CD8+ T cells sorted from blood, taken in a trial of the OX40 agonist ivuxolimab. This receptor was identified in an adult with an advanced solid tumor such as melanoma, head and neck, liver or kidney cancer. The CDR3 DNA is TGTGCCAGCAGTTCTCTCGACAGAAACATAGAAGAGACCCAGTACTTC. As protein: CASSSLDRNIEETQYF.